Each of the 9 T cell receptor beta chains below was sequenced from the same sample in a study of cytomegalovirus exposure and HLA in healthy donors. In the PCR, 60 Vbeta and 13 Jbeta primers were used. TCRdb's table, derived via immunoSEQ multiplex PCR, lists solely in-frame clones and lacks some. This table holds roughly 110,000 clones, over 60% found once. The specimen sequenced was PBMCs. The receptors come from a man between 40 and 49 years old in good health and CMV-seropositive.

V is TRBV5-1 and J is TRBJ1-6, with 8 positions matching TRBD1. V lost 4 bases and J lost 7; bases outside the gene matches: 4. The CDR3 extends over 14 amino acids. In germline, CDR1 is SGHRS, CDR2 YFSETQ. The CDR3 DNA is TGCGCCAGCAGCAGCCGGACAGGGAATTCACCCCTCCACTTT. It is translated as CASSSRTGNSPLHF. Filled out from reference TRBV5-1 and TRBJ1-6, the complete variable domain reads KAGVTQTPRYLIKTRGQQVTLSCSPISGHRSVSWYQQTPGQGLQFLFEYFSETQRNKGNFPGRFSGRQFSNSRSEMNVSTLELGDSALYLCASSSRTGNSPLHFGNGTRLTVT.

The chain uses TRBV7-9 and TRBJ2-7; the D gene is possibly TRBD2 (6 bases). This CDR3 has 13 residues. Germline CDR1 reads SEHNR; CDR2 reads FQNEAQ (reference sequence). Deletions cut 3 bases from V and 0 bases from J, with 6 bases between. CDR3 residues: CASSLRGSYEQYF. CDR3 bases: TGTGCCAGCAGCTTGCGGGGCTCCTACGAGCAGTACTTC.

This chain links TRBV4-3 with TRBJ2-2; D call uncertain. The CDR3 sequence is 14 residues long. CDR1 is LGHNA, CDR2 YSLEER, per germline. V lost 0 bases to trimming and J lost 4 bases, with 6 bases between them. DNA for the CDR3: TGCGCCAGCAGCCAAGATTACATCACCGGGGAGCTGTTTTTT. Translated, it gives CASSQDYITGELFF.

Concerning this clone itself: Other DNA sequences in the same sample also yield this CDR3. The chain has TRBV4-3 and TRBJ1-1, with D perhaps matching TRBD1 (5 bases). Germline CDR1 is LGHNA and CDR2 is YSLEER. The CDR3 is made up of 16 amino acids. V was trimmed by 0 bases and J by 2 bases, leaving 13 bases between them. The CDR3 DNA reads as TGCGCCAGCAGCCAAGATAGGGGCAGTCTTAACACTGAAGCTTTCTTT. Its protein is CASSQDRGSLNTEAFF.

A few counts support this clone. The V gene is TRBV5-4, the J gene TRBJ2-2, with 15 nucleotides matching TRBD2. CDR1 and CDR2 from the germline V gene are SGHNT and YYREEE (reference sequence). V was pared by 4 bases and J by 4 bases, with 8 bases of the junction left unmatched. The CDR3 is 18 residues long. The chain's CDR3 is CASSTGLAGGGITGELFF. In nucleotides, the CDR3 is TGTGCCAGCAGCACCGGACTAGCGGGGGGGGGTATCACCGGGGAGCTGTTTTTT.

This CDR3 reads CAWSVDRAYEQYF. The DNA of the CDR3 is TGTGCCTGGAGTGTCGACAGGGCCTACGAGCAGTACTTC. The chain uses TRBV30 and TRBJ2-5, with 7 bases matching TRBD1. The assigned J gene may be wrong: the sequence end matches TRBJ2-7 better. This CDR3 spans 13 amino acids. In germline, CDR1 is GTSNPN, CDR2 SVGIG (reference sequence).

This clone turned up a few times. The chain joins TRBV9 to TRBJ1-3; D gene ambiguous. Germline CDR1 and CDR2: SGDLS and YYNGEE. V was trimmed by 4 bases and J by 2 bases, leaving 7 bases between them. The CDR3 has 13 amino acids. The CDR3 sequence: CASSPSAGNTIYF. DNA of the CDR3: TGTGCCAGCAGCCCCTCCGCTGGAAACACCATATATTTT.

The chain has TRBV15 and TRBJ2-5; 7 nucleotides line up with TRBD1. This CDR3 comprises 16 residues. The V and J ends lost 3 bases and 4 bases, in that order; junction bases with no gene match: 11. The germline V gene encodes CDR1 LNHNV and CDR2 YYDKDF (reference sequence). The CDR3 region has the DNA TGTGCCACCAGCAGCCAGAACAGGGGCATTAGAGAGACCCAGTACTTC. Amino acids: CATSSQNRGIRETQYF.

This clone was observed a few times. The chain carries TRBV7-9 and TRBJ1-4; 8 nucleotides line up with TRBD1. Trimming removed 5 bases from V and 0 bases from J; junction bases left unmatched: 11. The CDR3 has 18 residues. The germline V gene encodes CDR1 SEHNR and CDR2 FQNEAQ (reference sequence). CDR3 coding DNA: TGTGCCAGCAGCGCCGACAGGGGCGACCTTCCAACTAATGAAAAACTGTTTTTT. Translated: CASSADRGDLPTNEKLFF. Together with reference TRBV7-9 and TRBJ1-4, the CDR3 gives the full variable domain: DTGVSQNPRHKITKRGQNVTFRCDPISEHNRLYWYRQTLGQGPEFLTYFQNEAQLEKSRLLSDRFSAERPKGSFSTLEIQRTEQGDSAMYLCASSADRGDLPTNEKLFFGSGTQLSVL.